This TCR beta chain was obtained from a study of cytomegalovirus exposure and HLA in healthy donors. Whereas donors were nominally healthy upon sampling, unrecorded immune exposures were probable. The PCR employed 60 Vbeta primers together with 13 Jbeta primers. TCRdb keeps only in-frame clones here, not all; method: immunoSEQ multiplex PCR. This sample has about 130,000 clones, with less than 90% found just once. Overall study results and limits: Analysis was performed later, and it showed HLA-associated TCR beta chains to be more clonally expanded than equally common others. CMV antigen specificity of a few CMV-associated chains was confirmed in vitro. HLA alleles were associated with 16,000 or so TCR beta sequences in a later analysis at 0.05 false discovery rate.

Worth noting for this clone: Its antigen is unidentified.

After removal of 0 bases from V and 1 base from J, the junction contained 8 bases not matched to a gene. The CDR3 is 17 amino acids. The germline V gene encodes CDR1 SGHRS and CDR2 YFSETQ. The specimen sequenced was PBMCs. The origin of this receptor is a man between 18 and 29 years old in good health and CMV-seropositive. The chain couples TRBV5-1 to TRBJ2-3; 7 nucleotides line up with TRBD1. For the CDR3, the DNA is TGCGCCAGCAGCTTGGAGGGGGCCCCCCCCCGCACAGATACGCAGTATTTT. It is translated as CASSLEGAPPRTDTQYF.